Sequencing of this TCR beta chain was carried out in a study of blood T cell repertoires in COVID-19. For the study at large: Researchers got acute and convalescent COVID-19 samples from the United States, Italy and Spain. The cDNA or gDNA used as material had been derived from T cells, B-cell-depleted T cells, or PBMCs.

In the source study's methods: Reference gene primer amplification yielded estimated nucleated cell counts. Data came from immunoSEQ multiplex PCR; TCRdb stores just in-frame clones and leaves some out. The V and J calls and clone size were taken over from that table, and D and trimming were inferred from the DNA. Counted here are tens of thousands of clones, more than 85% occurring once; the ten biggest clones make up roughly 1%. Trimming shortened V by 3 bases and J by 7 bases, and 22 bases separated the two germline ends. Per germline, CDR1 MNHEY and CDR2 SMNVEV (reference sequence). The CDR3 runs to 17 residues. This clone was counted only a few times.

The sequenced sample was peripheral blood. This rearrangement joins TRBV27 to TRBJ2-1; D is perhaps TRBD2 (6 bases). The sequence was obtained from a man aged 70-80 years with acute or convalescent COVID-19. CDR3 nucleotides: TGTGCCAGCAGTTTCGAACCCACTAGCTCTTCCTTGAATGAGCAGTTCTTC. The encoded protein is CASSFEPTSSSLNEQFF.